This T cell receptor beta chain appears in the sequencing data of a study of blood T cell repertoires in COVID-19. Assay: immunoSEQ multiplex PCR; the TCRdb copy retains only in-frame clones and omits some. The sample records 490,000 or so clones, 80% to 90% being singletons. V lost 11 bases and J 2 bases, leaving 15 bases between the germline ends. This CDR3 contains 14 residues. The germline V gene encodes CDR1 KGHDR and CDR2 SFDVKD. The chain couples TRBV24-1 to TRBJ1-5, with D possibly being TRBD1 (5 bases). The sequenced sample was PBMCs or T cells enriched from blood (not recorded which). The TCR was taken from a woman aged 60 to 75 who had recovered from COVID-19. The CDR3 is CAKPWGEGNQPQHF. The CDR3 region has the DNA TGTGCCAAGCCTTGGGGGGAAGGCAATCAGCCCCAGCATTTT.